The clone carrying this T cell receptor beta chain has ten or more counts. The target antigen is unknown. The V gene's germline CDR1 is MNHEY and CDR2 SMNVEV (reference sequence). V was clipped by 8 bases and J by 2 bases, with 14 bases between them. There are 14 residues in the CDR3. The investigators amplified TCR beta CDR3 regions from RNA transcripts. TCR CDR3 underwent first-round RT-PCR with the HTBI primer set. TCRdb re-analysed the multiplex PCR reads in MiXCR, keeping a single row per CDR3 protein. The top ten hold around 7.5% of the sample, which has a few hundred thousand distinct CDR3 sequences, around 14% seen once. The data originate from a study of T cells in Graves' hyperthyroidism and ophthalmopathy. General study findings and limits: Separating ophthalmopathy from stable hyperthyroidism was achieved by a 13 V-J model. Blood also contained most expanded thyroid clonotypes above 0.001.

Over 18 months, lack of ophthalmopathy progression marked Graves' hyperthyroidism as stable. In patients aged 18 to 65, hyperthyroidism was newly diagnosed, with duration under 2 months. The clonotype originates from a woman aged 30 to 39 with Graves' hyperthyroidism. The sample consisted of blood. V gene TRBV27 combines with J gene TRBJ2-3; weak D call: TRBD2 (6 bases). The CDR3 sequence is CASSPRGDTDTQYF. For the CDR3, the DNA is TGTGCCAGCTCCCCGCGGGGCGACACAGATACGCAGTATTTT.